This T cell receptor (beta chain) emerged from a study of early T cells in non-severe SARS-CoV-2 infection. Study summary: Sequencing of bulk RNA from unsorted whole blood was done, without chain pairing.

Individual cDNA molecules carried attached unique molecular identifiers. A single record per CDR3 protein comes from TCRdb applying MiXCR to the 5' RACE reads. Here the sample spans 50,000 to 75,000 distinct CDR3 sequences, around 5.7% being singletons. This CDR3 is 11 amino acids long. V lost 5 bases and J 1 base, leaving 2 bases between the germline ends. CDR1 MGHRA and CDR2 YSYEKL come from the germline V gene. Ten or more counts support this clonotype. Its antigen is not known. The study, taken as a whole, reports: VDJdb-based matching was biased toward anti-spike CD8 responses and missed private and CD4 specificities.

The chain employs TRBV4-1 and TRBJ1-1; D unclear. Sequencing was performed on whole blood, taken at baseline. The sequence was collected from an adult who was a healthcare worker with PCR-confirmed SARS-CoV-2 infection or an uninfected control (not recorded which). The CDR3, as DNA: TGCGCCAGCAGCAGGAACACTGAAGCTTTCTTT. Amino acids: CASSRNTEAFF.